This T cell receptor beta chain was observed in a study of shared clonotypes between healthy human individuals. Background on the study: In total, the donors were a couple of women and a few men aged 18 to 49.

TCRdb's copy holds only in-frame clones and misses some; the assay was immunoSEQ multiplex PCR. Altogether 550,000 to 850,000 clones are present, 55% to 80% being singletons, with the ten largest covering approximately 1.7%. To note about this clone: No antigen is known for it.

This CDR3 is built from 18 residues. Germline V gene sequence: CDR1 SGHTA, CDR2 FQGNSA. J was trimmed by 6 bases and V by 1 base; bases with no gene match: 10. Researchers partitioned CD4+ cells into CD45RA+ naive and CD45RA-negative memory subsets. Study outcomes and limitations: Larger richness was generally estimated for naive than memory subsets.

The origin of this receptor is a woman in her 30s in good health. The chain links TRBV7-2 to TRBJ2-2, with 11 positions matching TRBD2. The sequenced material came from memory CD4+ T cells sorted from blood. Subset indicated: CD45RA-negative fraction. The CDR3 DNA reads as TGTGCCAGCAGCTTAGTTTCCTCGACTAGCGGGAAAGCCGGGGAGCTGTTTTTT. Translation: CASSLVSSTSGKAGELFF.